This entry concerns a single T cell receptor (beta chain). What it binds is unknown. These data come from a study of persistence of HIV-infected CD4 T cells. General study results and limits: Compared with CD3/CD28-stimulated cells, CMV- and Gag-responding cells showed lower TCRbeta richness. Antigen-responding cells were enriched for degenerate expanded CDR3beta sequences.

This was the immunoSEQ version 4 assay in survey mode. Template was genomic DNA at 10 ng/uL, with up to about 1 ug used per sample. Profiled with immunoSEQ multiplex PCR; TCRdb holds only in-frame clones, not every one. The table lists about 40,000 clones, about 80% of them singletons. The stimulus was an HIV-1 Gag 15-mer peptide pool, 0.85 to 1 ug/peptide/mL. CD40L/CD69 double-negative CD45RO-high memory CD4+ T cells were collected. PBMCs were depleted of CD8+ T cells before stimulation. The CDR3 has 15 residues. Germline V gives CDR1 SGHRS, CDR2 YFSETQ. V shed 2 bases and J 1 base; nucleotides not matched to a gene: 3.

The clonotype originates from an adult man with HIV who was CMV-seropositive. The input for sequencing was CD4+ T cells sorted from PBMCs after roughly 17-hour stimulation, taken from a patient who received antiretroviral therapy. The chain employs TRBV5-1 and TRBJ1-1; TRBD1 aligns across 9 bases. In DNA, the CDR3 is TGCGCCAGCAGCTTAGGACAGGGGAGGAACACTGAAGCTTTCTTT. Its translation is CASSLGQGRNTEAFF.